This TCR beta chain was identified in a study of blood T cell repertoires in COVID-19. Study background: COVID-19 samples, acute and convalescent, were from the United States, Italy and Spain. Sources were T cells, B-cell-depleted T cells, or PBMCs; the material itself was cDNA or gDNA.

The CDR3 contains 14 residues. Trimming stripped 4 bases from V and 1 base from J, with 12 bases between. Looked up from germline, CDR1 is SGHNT and CDR2 is YYREEE (reference sequence). Seattle's cohort entered during active infection and was followed longitudinally. Methods used by the authors: Estimation of nucleated cell counts relied on the amplification of reference gene primers. The protocol was immunoSEQ multiplex PCR, while the TCRdb copy is restricted to in-frame clones and leaves out a portion. V and J calls plus clone size are reproduced from that table; the DNA served to infer D and trimming. The sample records some 300,000 clones, around 90% being singletons.

The chain recombines TRBV5-4 with TRBJ2-7; D gene ambiguous. This receptor was identified in a woman aged 45 to 65 with COVID-19, enrolled during active disease. The sample comprised peripheral blood. The CDR3 protein is CASSPDIASYEQYF. The DNA for the CDR3 is TGTGCCAGCAGCCCAGACATCGCGTCCTACGAGCAGTACTTC.